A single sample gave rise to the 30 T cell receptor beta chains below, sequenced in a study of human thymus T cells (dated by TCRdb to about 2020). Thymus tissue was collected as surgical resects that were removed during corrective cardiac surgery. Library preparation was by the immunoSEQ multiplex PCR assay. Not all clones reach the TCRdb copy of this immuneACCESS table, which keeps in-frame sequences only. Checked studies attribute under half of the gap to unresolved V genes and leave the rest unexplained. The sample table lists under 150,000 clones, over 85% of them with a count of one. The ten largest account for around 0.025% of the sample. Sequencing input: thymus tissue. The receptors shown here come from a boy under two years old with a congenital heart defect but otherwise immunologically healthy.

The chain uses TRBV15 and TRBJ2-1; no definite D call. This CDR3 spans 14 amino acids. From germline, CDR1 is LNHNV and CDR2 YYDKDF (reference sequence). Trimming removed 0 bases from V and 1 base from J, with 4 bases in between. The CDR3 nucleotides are TGTGCCACCAGCAGAGAGGCGTCCTACAATGAGCAGTTCTTC. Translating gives CATSREASYNEQFF.

The CDR3 protein is CASSEYREDSGVRTVYEQYF. In DNA form, the CDR3 reads TGTGCCAGCAGTGAATATCGGGAGGACTCGGGGGTTAGGACTGTTTACGAGCAGTACTTC. J is TRBJ2-7 and V is TRBV6-1; TRBD2 agrees at 7 bases. Germline lookup yields CDR1 MNHNS and CDR2 SASEGT. This CDR3 is 20 amino acids long. V gave up 2 bases and J gave up 4 bases; unmatched junction bases: 23.

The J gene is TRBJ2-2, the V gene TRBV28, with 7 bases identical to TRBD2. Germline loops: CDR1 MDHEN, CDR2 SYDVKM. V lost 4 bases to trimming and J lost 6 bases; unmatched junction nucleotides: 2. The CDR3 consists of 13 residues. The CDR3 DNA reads TGTGCCAGCAGTTCCGCGGGGGCCGGGGAGCTGTTTTTT. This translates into CASSSAGAGELFF.

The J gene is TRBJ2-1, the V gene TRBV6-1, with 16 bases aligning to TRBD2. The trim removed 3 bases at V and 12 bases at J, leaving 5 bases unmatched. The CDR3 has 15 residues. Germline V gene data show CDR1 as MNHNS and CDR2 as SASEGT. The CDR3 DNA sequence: TGTGCCAGCAGTGATGGGACTAGCGGGGGGGCTGGGCAGTTCTTC. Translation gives CASSDGTSGGAGQFF.

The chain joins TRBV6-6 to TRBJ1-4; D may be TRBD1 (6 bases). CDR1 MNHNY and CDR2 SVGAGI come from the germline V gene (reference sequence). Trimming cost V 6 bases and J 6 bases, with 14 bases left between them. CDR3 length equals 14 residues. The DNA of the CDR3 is TGTGCCAGCAGGCCGGACAGAACCTATGAAAAACTGTTTTTT. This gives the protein CASRPDRTYEKLFF.

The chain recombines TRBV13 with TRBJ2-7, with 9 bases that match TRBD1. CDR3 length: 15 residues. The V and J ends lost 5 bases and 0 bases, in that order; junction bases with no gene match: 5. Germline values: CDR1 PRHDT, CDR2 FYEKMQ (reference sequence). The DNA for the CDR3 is TGTGCCAGCAGCCTGTACAGGGGGCGCTCCTACGAGCAGTACTTC. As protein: CASSLYRGRSYEQYF.

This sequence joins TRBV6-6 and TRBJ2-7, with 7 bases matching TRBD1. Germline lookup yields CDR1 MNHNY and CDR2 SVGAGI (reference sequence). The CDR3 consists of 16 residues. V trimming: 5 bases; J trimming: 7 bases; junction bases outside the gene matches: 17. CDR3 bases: TGTGCCAGCAGTGGACAGGTCATCACTACAGCTCGGGAGCAGTACTTC. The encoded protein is CASSGQVITTAREQYF.

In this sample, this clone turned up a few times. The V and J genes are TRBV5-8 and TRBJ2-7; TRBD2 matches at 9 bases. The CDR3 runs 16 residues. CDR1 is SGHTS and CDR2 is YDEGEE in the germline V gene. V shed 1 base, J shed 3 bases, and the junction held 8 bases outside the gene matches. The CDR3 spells CASSLLPKLAGYEQYF. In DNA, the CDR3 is TGTGCCAGCAGCTTGCTTCCCAAACTAGCGGGCTACGAGCAGTACTTC. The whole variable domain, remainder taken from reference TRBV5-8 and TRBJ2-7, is EAGVTQSPTHLIKTRGQQATLRCSPISGHTSVYWYQQALGLGLQFLLWYDEGEERNRGNFPPRFSGRQFPNYSSELNVNALELEDSALYLCASSLLPKLAGYEQYFGPGTRLTVT.

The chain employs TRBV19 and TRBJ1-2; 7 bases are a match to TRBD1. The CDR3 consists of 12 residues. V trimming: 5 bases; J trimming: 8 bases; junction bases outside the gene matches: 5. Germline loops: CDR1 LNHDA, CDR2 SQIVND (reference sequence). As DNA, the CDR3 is TGTGCCAGTAGTGAGGGGGCCAGAGGCTACACCTTC. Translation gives CASSEGARGYTF.

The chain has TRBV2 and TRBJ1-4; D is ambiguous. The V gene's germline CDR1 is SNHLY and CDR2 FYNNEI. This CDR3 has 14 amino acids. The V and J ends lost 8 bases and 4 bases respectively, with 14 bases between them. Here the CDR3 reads CASDSEGFNEKLFF. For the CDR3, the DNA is TGTGCCAGCGACTCAGAGGGATTTAATGAAAAACTGTTTTTT.

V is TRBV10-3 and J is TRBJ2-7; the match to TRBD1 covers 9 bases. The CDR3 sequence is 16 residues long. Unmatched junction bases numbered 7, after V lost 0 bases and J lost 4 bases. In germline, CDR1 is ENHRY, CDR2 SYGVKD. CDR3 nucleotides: TGTGCCATCAGTGAGTCGACCGGGACAGGGAAGTACGAGCAGTACTTC. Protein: CAISESTGTGKYEQYF.

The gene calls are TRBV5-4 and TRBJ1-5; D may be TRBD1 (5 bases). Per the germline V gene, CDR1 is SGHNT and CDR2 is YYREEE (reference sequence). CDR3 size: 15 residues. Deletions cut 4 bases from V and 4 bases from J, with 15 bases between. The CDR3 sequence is CASSPGNGGNQPQHF. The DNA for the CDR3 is TGTGCCAGCAGCCCGGGTAACGGGGGGAATCAGCCCCAGCATTTT.

The CDR3 DNA reads as TGTGCCTGGAGTGTATCGGGCGGAGGTGAAGCTTTCTTT. This sequence encodes CAWSVSGGGEAFF. The V gene is TRBV30, the J gene TRBJ1-1; D unclear. Trimming removed 0 bases at V and 7 bases at J, with 12 bases between. Germline CDR1 and CDR2: GTSNPN and SVGIG (reference sequence). This CDR3 region has 13 residues. Supplemented by reference TRBV30 and TRBJ1-1, the full variable domain reads SQTIHQWPATLVQPVGSPLSLECTVEGTSNPNLYWYRQAAGRGLQLLFYSVGIGQISSEVPQNLSASRPQDRQFILSSKKLLLSDSGFYLCAWSVSGGGEAFFGQGTRLTVV.

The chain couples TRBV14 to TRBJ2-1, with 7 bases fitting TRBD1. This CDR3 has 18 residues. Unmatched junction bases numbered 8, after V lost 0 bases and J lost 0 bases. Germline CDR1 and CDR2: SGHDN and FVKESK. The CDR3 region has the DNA TGTGCCAGCAGCCAAGAAGACAGACAGGGTAGCTCCTACAATGAGCAGTTCTTC. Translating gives CASSQEDRQGSSYNEQFF.

CDR3 sequence reads: CASSASGYTDTQYF. Here the CDR3 DNA reads TGTGCCAGCAGTGCTAGCGGTTACACAGATACGCAGTATTTT. The chain employs TRBV6-1 and TRBJ2-3, with TRBD2 identical over 7 bases. Germline V CDR1 and CDR2: MNHNS, SASEGT. The CDR3 is 14 residues long. The V segment lost 4 bases and the J segment 2 bases; nucleotides outside the gene matches: 3.

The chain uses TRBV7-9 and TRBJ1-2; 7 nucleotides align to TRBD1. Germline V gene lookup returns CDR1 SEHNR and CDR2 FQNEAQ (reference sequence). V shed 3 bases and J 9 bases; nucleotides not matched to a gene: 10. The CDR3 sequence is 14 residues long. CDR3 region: CASSLGPDRKSYTF. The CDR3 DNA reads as TGTGCCAGCAGCTTGGGACCGGACAGGAAGAGCTACACCTTC.

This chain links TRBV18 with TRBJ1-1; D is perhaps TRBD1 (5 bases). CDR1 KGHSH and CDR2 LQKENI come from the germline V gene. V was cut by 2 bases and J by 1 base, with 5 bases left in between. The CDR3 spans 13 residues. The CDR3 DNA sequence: TGTGCCAGCTCACCAACAGGGAACACTGAAGCTTTCTTT. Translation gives CASSPTGNTEAFF.

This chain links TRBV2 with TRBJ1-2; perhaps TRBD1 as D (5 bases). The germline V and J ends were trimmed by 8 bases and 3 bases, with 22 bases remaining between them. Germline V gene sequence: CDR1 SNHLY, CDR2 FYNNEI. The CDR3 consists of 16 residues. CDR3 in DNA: TGTGCCAGCCAGGATGTACCTCCAGGGCCGCACTATGGCTACACCTTC. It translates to CASQDVPPGPHYGYTF. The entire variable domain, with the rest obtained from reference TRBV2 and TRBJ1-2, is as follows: EPEVTQTPSHQVTQMGQEVILRCVPISNHLYFYWYRQILGQKVEFLVSFYNNEISEKSEIFDDQFSVERPDGSNFTLKIRSTKLEDSAMYFCASQDVPPGPHYGYTFGSGTRLTVV.

The CDR3 loop is CASGPPGAQKAETQYF. The CDR3 coding sequence is TGTGCCAGCGGCCCCCCAGGGGCCCAGAAAGCAGAGACCCAGTACTTC. V gene TRBV27 combines with J gene TRBJ2-5; possible D gene TRBD1, 6 bases. From germline, CDR1 is MNHEY and CDR2 SMNVEV (reference sequence). Trimming shortened V by 8 bases and J by 4 bases, and 23 bases separated the two germline ends. The CDR3 loop spans 16 amino acids.

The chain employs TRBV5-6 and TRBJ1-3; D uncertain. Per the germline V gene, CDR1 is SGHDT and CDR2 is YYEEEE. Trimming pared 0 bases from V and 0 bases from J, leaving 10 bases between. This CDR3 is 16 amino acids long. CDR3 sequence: CASSLEGDPSGNTIYF. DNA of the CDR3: TGTGCCAGCAGCTTGGAGGGCGATCCCTCTGGAAACACCATATATTTT. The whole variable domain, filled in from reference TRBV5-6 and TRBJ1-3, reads DAGVTQSPTHLIKTRGQQVTLRCSPKSGHDTVSWYQQALGQGPQFIFQYYEEEERQRGNFPDRFSGHQFPNYSSELNVNALLLGDSALYLCASSLEGDPSGNTIYFGEGSWLTVV.

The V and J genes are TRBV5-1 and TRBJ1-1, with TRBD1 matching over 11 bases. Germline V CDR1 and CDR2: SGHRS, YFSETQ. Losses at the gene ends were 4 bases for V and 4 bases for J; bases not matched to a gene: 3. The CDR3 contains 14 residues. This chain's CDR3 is CASSEGQGGTEAFF. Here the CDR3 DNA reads TGCGCCAGCAGCGAGGGACAGGGGGGCACTGAAGCTTTCTTT.

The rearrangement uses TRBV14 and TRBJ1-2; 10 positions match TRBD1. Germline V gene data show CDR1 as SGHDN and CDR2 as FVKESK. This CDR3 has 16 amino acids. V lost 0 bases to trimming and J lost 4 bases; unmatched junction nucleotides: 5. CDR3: CASSQDRTGGVYGYTF. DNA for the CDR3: TGTGCCAGCAGCCAAGATAGGACAGGGGGGGTCTATGGCTACACCTTC.

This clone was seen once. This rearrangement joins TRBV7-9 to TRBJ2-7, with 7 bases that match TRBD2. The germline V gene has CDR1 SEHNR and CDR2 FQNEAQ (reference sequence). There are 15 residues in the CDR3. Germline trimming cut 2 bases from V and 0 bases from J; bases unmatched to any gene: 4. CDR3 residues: CASSLYTGGSYEQYF. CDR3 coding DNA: TGTGCCAGCAGCTTATATACGGGGGGCTCCTACGAGCAGTACTTC.

The CDR3: CASSNTSGGPKIPTDTQYF. CDR3 DNA: TGTGCCAGCAGCAACACTAGCGGGGGGCCGAAAATCCCCACAGATACGCAGTATTTT. The rearrangement joins TRBV13 to TRBJ2-3, with TRBD2 matching over 12 bases. The germline CDR1 and CDR2 sequences are PRHDT and FYEKMQ (reference sequence). The CDR3 contains 19 residues. The V and J ends lost 5 bases and 2 bases, in that order; junction bases with no gene match: 14.

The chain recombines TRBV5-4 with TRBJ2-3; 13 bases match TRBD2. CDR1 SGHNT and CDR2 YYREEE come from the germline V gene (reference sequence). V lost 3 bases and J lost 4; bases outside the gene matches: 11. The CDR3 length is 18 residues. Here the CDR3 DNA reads TGTGCCAGCAGCTCCATTCCACTAGCGGGGGGGCTTTCAGATACGCAGTATTTT. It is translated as CASSSIPLAGGLSDTQYF.

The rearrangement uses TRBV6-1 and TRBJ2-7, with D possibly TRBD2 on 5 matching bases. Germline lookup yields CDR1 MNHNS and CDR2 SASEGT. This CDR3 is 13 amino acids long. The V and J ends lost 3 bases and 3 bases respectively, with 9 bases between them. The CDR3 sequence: CASSDRGNYEQYF. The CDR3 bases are TGTGCCAGCAGTGACCGGGGAAACTACGAGCAGTACTTC.

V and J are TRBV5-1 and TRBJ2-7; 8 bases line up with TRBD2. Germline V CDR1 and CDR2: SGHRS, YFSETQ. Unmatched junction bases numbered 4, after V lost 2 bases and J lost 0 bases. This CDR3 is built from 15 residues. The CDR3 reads CASSFGGGPSYEQYF. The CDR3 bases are TGCGCCAGCAGCTTCGGCGGGGGGCCCTCCTACGAGCAGTACTTC.

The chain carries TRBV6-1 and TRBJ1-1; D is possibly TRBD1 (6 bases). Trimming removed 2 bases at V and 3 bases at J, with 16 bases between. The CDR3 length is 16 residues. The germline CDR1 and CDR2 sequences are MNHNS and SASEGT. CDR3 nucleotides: TGTGCCAGCAGTGAAACGCGTGGGGGGGCTTACACTGAAGCTTTCTTT. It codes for CASSETRGGAYTEAFF.

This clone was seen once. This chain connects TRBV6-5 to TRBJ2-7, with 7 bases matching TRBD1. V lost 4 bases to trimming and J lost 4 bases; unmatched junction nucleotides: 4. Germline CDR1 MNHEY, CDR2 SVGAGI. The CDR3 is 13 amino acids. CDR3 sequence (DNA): TGTGCCAGCAGTTTTGACAGGGAGTACGAGCAGTACTTC. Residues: CASSFDREYEQYF.

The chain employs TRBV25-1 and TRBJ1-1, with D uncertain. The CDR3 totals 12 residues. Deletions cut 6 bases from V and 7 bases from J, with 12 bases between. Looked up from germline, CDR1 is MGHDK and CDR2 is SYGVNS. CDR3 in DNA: TGTGCCAGCAGACGGGTTACGGGTGAAGCTTTCTTT. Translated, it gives CASRRVTGEAFF.